The 13 T cell receptor beta chains below were found in one sample sequenced in a study of T cells in women clearing cervical HPV infection. Produced via immunoSEQ multiplex PCR; TCRdb's table is partial and in-frame only. The sample holds 45,000 to 55,000 clones. Sequenced material: blood buffy coat. The origin of the receptors is a woman aged 18-69 years with a cervical HPV16 infection that either progressed to CIN3+ or cleared (not recorded which).

Of note for this clone: The read stops 3 residues short of the end of the CDR3; the missing end is completed from the germline J gene. The chain combines TRBV12-3 or TRBV12-4 with TRBJ2-2; D remains ambiguous. This CDR3 region has 11 residues. The CDR3 here is CASSFGGPLFF. CDR3 DNA (partial): TGTGCCAGCAGTTTTGGCGGTCCG.

A remark on this clone: The read is 3 residues too short to cover the CDR3 end, so that end is filled in from the germline J gene. V gene TRBV18 combines with J gene TRBJ1-5; possible D gene TRBD1, 5 bases. Trimming cost V 2 bases and J 7 bases, with 12 bases left between them. The CDR3 totals 14 residues. Per germline, CDR1 KGHSH and CDR2 LQKENI. CDR3 bases read: TGTGCCAGCTCACCAAGCAGGGAGGACCAGCCC. It codes for CASSPSREDQP. The full CDR3 reads CASSPSREDQPQHF.

Remarks on this clone: The observed sequence ends 3 residues before the CDR3 terminus, with the missing tail filled in from the germline J gene. J is TRBJ2-3 and V is TRBV29-1; 14 bases map to TRBD2. In germline, CDR1 is SQVTM, CDR2 ANQGSEA. This CDR3 has 14 amino acids. The sequenced CDR3 bases are TGCAGCGTAACCGGGACTAGCGGGGGAGAGACG. It codes for CSVTGTSGGET. The whole CDR3 region reads CSVTGTSGGETQYF.

This CDR3 reads CASSSKAGGNGYTF. The part of the CDR3 DNA that was read is TGTGCCAGCAGCTCCAAGGCAGGGGGAAATGGC. The chain carries TRBV5-4 and TRBJ1-2; TRBD1 matches 7 bases. The read terminates 3 residues before the CDR3 end, so the remaining end is supplied by the germline J gene. This CDR3 region has 14 residues. Trimming at V came to 3 bases and at J to 6 bases, leaving 8 bases not matched to a gene. CDR1 and CDR2 from the germline V gene are SGHNT and YYREEE (reference sequence).

As regards this clone: The missing CDR3 end, 3 residues past where the read stops, is filled in from the germline J gene. This chain joins TRBV7-2 and TRBJ2-3, with no clear D. The CDR3 loop spans 12 amino acids. V lost 4 bases to trimming and J lost 7 bases, with 9 bases between them. CDR1 is SGHTA and CDR2 is FQGNSA in the germline V gene. The DNA read from the CDR3 is TGTGCCAGCAGCTCTACTTCATATACG. The encoded protein is CASSSTSYT. Given in full, the CDR3 is CASSSTSYTQYF.

As regards this clone: The read finishes 3 residues shy of the CDR3 end, and the germline J gene is used to complete it. Other DNA sequences in the sample encode the same CDR3. The rearrangement links TRBV7-3 to TRBJ2-1; TRBD2 is a possible D gene (6 bases). Between the trimmed V and J ends, which lost 5 bases and 9 bases, there was a span of 20 bases. CDR1 and CDR2 (germline): SGHTA, FQGTGA. The CDR3 covers 15 residues. The chain's CDR3 is CASSLGPGVGGEQFF. CDR3 bases read: TGTGCCAGCAGCCTAGGCCCTGGAGTCGGGGGTGAG.

As regards this clone: Coverage ceases 3 residues before the CDR3 finishes, and the germline J gene fills in the end. The chain carries TRBV10-3 and TRBJ2-1; unclear D gene. The CDR3 totals 11 residues. V was trimmed by 9 bases and J by 5 bases, leaving 8 bases between them. CDR1 is ENHRY and CDR2 is SYGVKD in the germline V gene. CDR3 residues: CAIAADNEQFF. The sequenced part of the CDR3 DNA is TGTGCCATTGCGGCGGACAATGAG.

On this clone itself: The sequence runs out 3 residues before the end of the CDR3; the remainder is reconstructed from the germline J gene. The V gene is TRBV19, the J gene TRBJ1-5; TRBD1 is a possible D gene (5 bases). The CDR3 is 16 amino acids. The V end lost 3 bases, the J end lost 0 bases, and 12 bases lay between the germline ends. Germline CDR1 LNHDA, CDR2 SQIVND (reference sequence). The CDR3 bases that were read are TGTGCCAGTAGTATGAGAGCGGGGGATAGCAATCAGCCC. It is translated as CASSMRAGDSNQP. The complete CDR3 reads CASSMRAGDSNQPQHF.

Details on this clone: The read gets to within 3 residues of the CDR3 end, and the germline J gene fills in the rest. The chain carries TRBV18 and TRBJ1-2; D remains unclear. Germline V gene sequence: CDR1 KGHSH, CDR2 LQKENI. CDR3 size: 12 residues. With 6 bases removed from V and 7 bases from J, the gap between germline ends came to 12 bases. The sequenced part of the CDR3 DNA is TGTGCCAGCTCCCCCGATGCGGGTGGC. This translates into CASSPDAGG. The whole CDR3 region reads CASSPDAGGYTF.

The CDR3 here is CASSIRRTSMNTEAFF. CDR3 DNA, as far as it was read: TGTGCCAGCAGTATTAGGCGGACATCTATGAACACTGAA. This rearrangement joins TRBV28 to TRBJ1-1; possible D gene TRBD1, 5 bases. From the germline J gene comes the end of the CDR3, since the read stops 3 residues before it. The V gene's germline CDR1 is MDHEN and CDR2 SYDVKM. The CDR3 consists of 16 residues. Trimming took 5 bases from V and 0 from J, leaving 16 bases between them.

CDR3 loop: CASSPPFGQGTNYGYTF. The sequenced part of the CDR3 DNA is TGTGCCAGCAGCCCGCCCTTCGGACAGGGGACGAACTATGGC. V and J are TRBV4-2 and TRBJ1-2; TRBD1 agrees at 9 bases. The read terminates 3 residues before the CDR3 end, so the remaining end is supplied by the germline J gene. The trim removed 4 bases at V and 2 bases at J, leaving 11 bases unmatched. In germline, CDR1 is LGHNA, CDR2 YNFKEQ. The CDR3 has 17 amino acids.

CDR3 protein: CASATAGTDTYTF. Incomplete CDR3 DNA: TGCGCCAGCGCCACCGCGGGGACAGATACC. This chain joins TRBV5-1 and TRBJ1-2, with 7 nucleotides matching TRBD1. Sequencing ends 3 residues short of the CDR3 end; the germline J gene provides the rest. This CDR3 comprises 13 residues. Germline CDR1 is SGHRS and CDR2 is YFSETQ.

As for this clone: The observed sequence ends 3 residues before the CDR3 terminus, with the missing tail filled in from the germline J gene. This chain links TRBV7-9 with TRBJ2-3; D possibly corresponds to TRBD2 (6 bases). Per germline, CDR1 SEHNR and CDR2 FQNEAQ (reference sequence). The CDR3 has 15 residues. The ends were cut back, 4 bases at V and 2 bases at J, with 13 bases in the middle. The chain's CDR3 is CASSSRLEATDTQYF. Incomplete CDR3 DNA: TGTGCCAGCAGCTCCCGACTAGAGGCCACAGATACG.